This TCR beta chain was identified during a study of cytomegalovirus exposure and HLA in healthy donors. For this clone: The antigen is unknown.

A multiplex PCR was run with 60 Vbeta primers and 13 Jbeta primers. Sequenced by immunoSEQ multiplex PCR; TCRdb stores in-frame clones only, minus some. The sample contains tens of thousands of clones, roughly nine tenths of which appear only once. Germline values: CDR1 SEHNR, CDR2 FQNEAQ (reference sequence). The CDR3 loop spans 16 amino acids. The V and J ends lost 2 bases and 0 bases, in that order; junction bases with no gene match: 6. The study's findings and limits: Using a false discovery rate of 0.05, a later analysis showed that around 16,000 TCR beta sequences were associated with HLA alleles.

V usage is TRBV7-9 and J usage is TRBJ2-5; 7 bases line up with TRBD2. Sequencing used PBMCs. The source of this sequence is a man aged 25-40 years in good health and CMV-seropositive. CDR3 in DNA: TGTGCCAGCAGCTTATTGGTGGGGAGGGACCAAGAGACCCAGTACTTC. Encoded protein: CASSLLVGRDQETQYF.